The present entry profiles one T cell receptor beta chain with its context. The antigen is unknown. The sample originates from a study of OX40 agonist ivuxolimab in advanced cancers. Study-level background: All patients had ivuxolimab intravenously every 2 weeks at 0.01 to 10 mg/kg.

Repertoires were generated with immunoSEQ multiplex PCR, while TCRdb's copy carries only in-frame clones and drops some. Among approximately 80,000 clones listed, roughly 94% were seen once. General study points: Researchers did not establish what antigens the expanded peripheral T cells target.

This clonotype was obtained from an adult with an advanced solid tumor such as melanoma, head and neck, liver or kidney cancer. The specimen comprised CD4+ or CD8+ T cells sorted from blood, sampled in a trial of the OX40 agonist ivuxolimab.

CDR3 nucleotides: TGCGCCAGCAGCAACCAGGGCCGAGAGACCCAGTACTTC. Translation gives CASSNQGRETQYF. The chain is built from TRBV4-3 and TRBJ2-5; maybe TRBD1 (5 bases). The CDR3 has 13 residues. The ends were cut back, 5 bases at V and 4 bases at J, with 11 bases in the middle. CDR1 and CDR2 from the germline V gene are LGHNA and YSLEER.